Below, 30 T cell receptor beta chains from the same sample are listed, as sequenced in a study of identical twins. TCRdb analysed the 5' RACE reads with MiXCR anew, one entry per CDR3 protein. The repertoire holds roughly 480,000 distinct CDR3 sequences, with approximately 25% as singletons. These data were likewise used in another study, on T cells expressing NK-cell markers.

The sample was CD4+ T cells sorted from blood. The receptors come from a woman under 30 in good health.

This clonotype showed up just a few times. V is TRBV6-1 and J is TRBJ1-1; D remains ambiguous. This CDR3 contains 14 residues. Between the trimmed V and J ends, which lost 2 bases and 7 bases, there was a span of 14 bases. The germline CDR1 and CDR2 sequences are MNHNS and SASEGT. This CDR3 is CASSETGTAGEAFF. For the CDR3, the DNA is TGTGCCAGCAGTGAAACGGGTACGGCAGGTGAAGCTTTCTTT.

The CDR3 nucleotides are TGCGCCAGCAGCTTGAACCGGACAGCCTCCTACGAGCAGTACTTC. It specifies CASSLNRTASYEQYF. The chain combines TRBV5-1 with TRBJ2-7; possibly TRBD1 for D (6 bases). Germline CDR1 SGHRS, CDR2 YFSETQ. The CDR3 loop spans 15 amino acids. V lost 1 base to trimming and J lost 0 bases, with 11 bases between them.

CDR3 sequence reads: CASSLGTGTNQPQHF. CDR3 in DNA: TGTGCCAGCAGTTTAGGGACAGGGACGAATCAGCCCCAGCATTTT. The chain has TRBV12-3 or TRBV12-4 and TRBJ1-5, with 8 bases aligning to TRBD1. This CDR3 is built from 15 residues. J was trimmed by 4 bases and V by 1 base; bases with no gene match: 3.

This clonotype was counted only a few times. The rearrangement joins TRBV10-2 to TRBJ2-3, with 7 bases lining up with TRBD2. CDR3 length: 14 residues. Looked up from germline, CDR1 is WSHSY and CDR2 is SAAADI. The trim removed 7 bases at V and 1 base at J, leaving 5 bases unmatched. In nucleotides, the CDR3 is TGCGCCAGCAAACCAAGCGGGGGCACAGATACGCAGTATTTT. Translating it yields CASKPSGGTDTQYF.

The rearrangement links TRBV5-1 to TRBJ2-3; D remains ambiguous. The CDR3 has 14 residues. V lost 0 bases and J 4 bases, leaving 9 bases between the germline ends. The germline CDR1 and CDR2 sequences are SGHRS and YFSETQ. In DNA form, the CDR3 reads TGCGCCAGCAGCTTGGTAGGTGTTTCAGATACGCAGTATTTT. Protein: CASSLVGVSDTQYF. Variable domain in full (rest from reference TRBV5-1 and TRBJ2-3): KAGVTQTPRYLIKTRGQQVTLSCSPISGHRSVSWYQQTPGQGLQFLFEYFSETQRNKGNFPGRFSGRQFSNSRSEMNVSTLELGDSALYLCASSLVGVSDTQYFGPGTRLTVL.

The rearrangement uses TRBV28 and TRBJ2-3, with 10 bases aligning to TRBD2. This CDR3 spans 15 amino acids. Germline lookup yields CDR1 MDHEN and CDR2 SYDVKM. Trimming took 7 bases from V and 9 from J; bases not matched to a gene: 13. The CDR3 region is CASNPGVLAGYTQYF. The CDR3 DNA reads TGTGCCAGCAACCCCGGGGTACTAGCGGGGTACACGCAGTATTTT.

This clonotype was picked up a small number of times. The rearrangement links TRBV3-1 to TRBJ1-2; D remains unclear. The CDR3 contains 12 residues. Between the trimmed V and J ends, which lost 9 bases and 8 bases, there was a span of 16 bases. Germline V CDR1 and CDR2: LGHDT, YNNKEL (reference sequence). The CDR3 DNA is TGTGCCAGTGGACGGATCGGTGAAGGCTACACCTTC. Protein: CASGRIGEGYTF.

In its sample, this clonotype was seen a few times. The chain has TRBV7-2 and TRBJ2-5; D is uncertain. V was clipped by 5 bases and J by 1 base, with 11 bases between them. The CDR3 contains 14 residues. Germline assignment: CDR1 SGHTA and CDR2 FQGNSA. As DNA, the CDR3 is TGTGCCAGCAGCCGGAGACACTTCCAAGAGACCCAGTACTTC. Its translation is CASSRRHFQETQYF. The whole variable domain, filled in from reference TRBV7-2 and TRBJ2-5, reads GAGVSQSPSNKVTEKGKDVELRCDPISGHTALYWYRQSLGQGLEFLIYFQGNSAPDKSGLPSDRFSAERTGGSVSTLTIQRTQQEDSAVYLCASSRRHFQETQYFGPGTRLLVL.

Only a few counts were recorded for this clonotype. The rearrangement joins TRBV2 to TRBJ1-1; TRBD1 matches at 7 bases. There are 13 residues in the CDR3. Germline CDR1 reads SNHLY; CDR2 reads FYNNEI. With 1 base clipped from V and 8 bases from J, the junction kept 4 bases outside the gene matches. In DNA, the CDR3 is TGTGCCAGCAGTGAAGACAGGGGCGGGGAAGCTTTCTTT. Its translation: CASSEDRGGEAFF.

This rearrangement joins TRBV10-3 to TRBJ1-2, with D possibly TRBD1 on 6 matching bases. V was shortened by 4 bases and J by 2 bases, with 11 bases between the two germline ends. CDR3 length: 14 amino acids. The germline V gene encodes CDR1 ENHRY and CDR2 SYGVKD. This CDR3 reads CAISGTGINYGYTF. DNA for the CDR3: TGTGCCATCAGTGGAACAGGGATCAACTATGGCTACACCTTC.

V is TRBV2 and J is TRBJ2-7, with D unclear. V was clipped by 8 bases and J by 0 bases, with 14 bases between them. Germline CDR1 and CDR2: SNHLY and FYNNEI. The CDR3 length is 14 residues. As DNA, the CDR3 is TGTGCCAGCCGTACTGAGACGGTCTCCTACGAGCAGTACTTC. It codes for CASRTETVSYEQYF.

The table lists this clonotype with a few counts. V is TRBV6-2 or TRBV6-3 and J is TRBJ2-5; D not resolved. CDR3 length: 11 amino acids. Germline CDR1 and CDR2: MNHEY and SVGEGT. Trimming took off 8 bases at V and 4 bases at J, with 8 bases between the two ends. CDR3 loop: CASYRGETQYF. The CDR3 DNA reads TGTGCCAGCTATCGTGGAGAGACCCAGTACTTC.

The chain couples TRBV5-1 to TRBJ2-5; 7 bases are a match to TRBD1. This CDR3 is 13 amino acids long. V was pared by 4 bases and J by 3 bases, with 3 bases of the junction left unmatched. Looked up from germline, CDR1 is SGHRS and CDR2 is YFSETQ. As DNA, the CDR3 is TGCGCCAGCAGCGTTACAGGGGAAGAGACCCAGTACTTC. Amino acids: CASSVTGEETQYF.

This clonotype was counted between two and nine times. The V gene is TRBV5-1, the J gene TRBJ2-1; D is perhaps TRBD1 (5 bases). V dropped 4 bases and J dropped 0 bases, with 11 bases sitting between them. CDR3 length equals 15 residues. Per the germline V gene, CDR1 is SGHRS and CDR2 is YFSETQ. The CDR3 loop reads CASSVRQISYNEQFF. CDR3 DNA sequence: TGCGCCAGCAGCGTACGACAGATCTCCTACAATGAGCAGTTCTTC. The variable domain in full, with the rest retrieved from reference TRBV5-1 and TRBJ2-1, is KAGVTQTPRYLIKTRGQQVTLSCSPISGHRSVSWYQQTPGQGLQFLFEYFSETQRNKGNFPGRFSGRQFSNSRSEMNVSTLELGDSALYLCASSVRQISYNEQFFGPGTRLTVL.

The chain has TRBV6-5 and TRBJ2-5; D may correspond to TRBD1 or TRBD2 (5 bases each). The CDR3 sequence is 14 residues long. Trimming took off 2 bases at V and 1 base at J, with 8 bases between the two ends. CDR1 is MNHEY and CDR2 is SVGAGI in the germline V gene. Here the CDR3 reads CASSYGDRQETQYF. CDR3 in DNA: TGTGCCAGCAGTTACGGGGACCGCCAAGAGACCCAGTACTTC.

The chain employs TRBV29-1 and TRBJ2-1; maybe TRBD2 (6 bases). Germline V gene sequence: CDR1 SQVTM, CDR2 ANQGSEA. The CDR3 has 14 amino acids. Trimming removed 7 bases from V and 5 bases from J, with 18 bases in between. The CDR3 DNA is TGCAGCGGGGGGGACGGCTCAGTGAACAATGAGCAGTTCTTC. Translating gives CSGGDGSVNNEQFF.

This chain links TRBV7-9 with TRBJ2-7; D ambiguous. Germline loops: CDR1 SEHNR, CDR2 FQNEAQ (reference sequence). This CDR3 contains 13 residues. The V end was cut by 1 base, the J end by 5 bases, with 9 bases between. This CDR3 is CASSLGAANEQYF. The DNA for the CDR3 is TGTGCCAGCAGCTTAGGGGCTGCGAACGAGCAGTACTTC.

This clonotype came up a few times. The chain couples TRBV12-3 or TRBV12-4 to TRBJ2-5, with 7 bases matching TRBD2. Unmatched junction bases numbered 8, after V lost 3 bases and J lost 4 bases. This CDR3 is built from 15 residues. CDR3 DNA sequence: TGTGCCAGCAGTTTGGGGGGGGGGAACGGAGAGACCCAGTACTTC. It translates to CASSLGGGNGETQYF.

Here the CDR3 reads CASSEAVGGELFF. CDR3 sequence (DNA): TGTGCCAGCAGTGAAGCTGTCGGCGGGGAGCTGTTTTTT. The J gene is TRBJ2-2, the V gene TRBV2, with D uncertain. Germline CDR1 and CDR2: SNHLY and FYNNEI. With 0 bases removed from V and 7 bases from J, the gap between germline ends came to 6 bases. This CDR3 has 13 amino acids.

This clonotype turned up a few times. The chain combines TRBV5-1 with TRBJ2-7, with TRBD2 as a possible D gene (6 bases). CDR3 length equals 16 residues. Trimming removed 2 bases at V and 2 bases at J, with 17 bases between. Germline CDR1 reads SGHRS; CDR2 reads YFSETQ. The CDR3 sequence is CASSFGTGGRTYEQYF. CDR3 DNA: TGCGCCAGCAGCTTCGGGACTGGCGGAAGGACCTACGAGCAGTACTTC.

This clonotype turned up a few times. The CDR3 bases are TGCAGTGTTAGCCCACCGAACCGGGGCGCGCGAGAAGCTTTCTTT. This codes for CSVSPPNRGAREAFF. The genes are TRBV20-1 and TRBJ1-1; D perhaps matches TRBD1 (5 bases). Germline V gene sequence: CDR1 DFQATT, CDR2 SNEGSKA (reference sequence). V was pared by 7 bases and J by 8 bases, with 26 bases between. This CDR3 has 15 residues.

The chain links TRBV10-3 to TRBJ2-2; no definite D call. V gave up 10 bases and J gave up 0 bases, with 15 bases separating them. The CDR3 runs 15 residues. CDR1 and CDR2 (germline): ENHRY, SYGVKD. This CDR3 reads CATATEPPNTGELFF. In DNA form, the CDR3 reads TGTGCCACGGCCACTGAACCCCCGAACACCGGGGAGCTGTTTTTT.

This chain links TRBV6-5 with TRBJ2-7; 9 bases are shared with TRBD2. Per the germline V gene, CDR1 is MNHEY and CDR2 is SVGAGI. With 4 bases clipped from V and 5 bases from J, the junction kept 9 bases outside the gene matches. The CDR3 covers 15 residues. The CDR3 region has the DNA TGTGCCAGCAGTTCCGTGAGCGGGAGGAGCAACGAGCAGTACTTC. Translation gives CASSSVSGRSNEQYF.

The chain has TRBV12-3 or TRBV12-4 and TRBJ2-2; D is possibly TRBD1 or TRBD2 (5 bases each). The CDR3 length is 14 residues. V lost 5 bases, J lost 7 bases, and 14 bases lay in between. The CDR3 nucleotides read TGTGCCAGCAGTCGTTCGGGGCCTATCGGGGAGCTGTTTTTT. Its translation is CASSRSGPIGELFF.

The chain links TRBV20-1 to TRBJ2-1; D might be TRBD1 (6 bases). Germline V gene data show CDR1 as DFQATT and CDR2 as SNEGSKA (reference sequence). CDR3 size: 15 residues. Deletions cut 5 bases from V and 6 bases from J, with 20 bases between. In DNA form, the CDR3 reads TGCAGTGCTCGACCGGGACAAGTTAACACCAATGAGCAGTTCTTC. It translates to CSARPGQVNTNEQFF.

The chain carries TRBV7-2 and TRBJ2-1; possibly TRBD1 or TRBD2 for D (5 bases each). Germline-derived CDR1 and CDR2 are SGHTA and FQGNSA. V dropped 3 bases and J dropped 0 bases, with 12 bases sitting between them. The CDR3 totals 16 residues. CDR3 in amino acids: CASSFGTPSSYNEQFF. CDR3 DNA sequence: TGTGCCAGCAGCTTCGGGACCCCGAGCTCCTACAATGAGCAGTTCTTC.

The chain links TRBV3-1 to TRBJ2-1, with 11 bases aligning to TRBD2. The J segment lost 6 bases and the V segment lost 4 bases, leaving 8 bases of the junction unmatched. Germline-derived CDR1 and CDR2 are LGHDT and YNNKEL (reference sequence). The CDR3 is 16 residues long. DNA of the CDR3: TGTGCCAGCAGCCGAGGGACTAGCGGATTATTCAATGAGCAGTTCTTC. Its protein product is CASSRGTSGLFNEQFF.

The rearrangement links TRBV6-2 or TRBV6-3 to TRBJ2-3; D gene unclear. Per germline, CDR1 MNHEY and CDR2 SVGEGT. The V end was cut by 5 bases, the J end by 4 bases, with 16 bases between. The CDR3 is 15 residues long. The CDR3 bases are TGTGCCAGCAGTCCCCGGGTGCAGGTCGCAGATACGCAGTATTTT. It specifies CASSPRVQVADTQYF.

The genes are TRBV3-1 and TRBJ2-5; 7 bases are shared with TRBD1. The CDR3 has 19 residues. Per germline, CDR1 LGHDT and CDR2 YNNKEL (reference sequence). Trimming took 0 bases from V and 3 from J; bases not matched to a gene: 16. CDR3 DNA sequence: TGTGCCAGCAGCCAAGATATTATTCTCCAGGGACAGAGAAAAGAGACCCAGTACTTC. Translating it yields CASSQDIILQGQRKETQYF.

The CDR3: CASSLNRERPQHF. DNA for the CDR3: TGTGCCAGCAGTTTAAACAGGGAGCGGCCCCAGCATTTT. V and J are TRBV12-3 or TRBV12-4 and TRBJ1-5; TRBD1 might be the D (6 bases). V was pared by 2 bases and J by 9 bases, with 11 bases between. The CDR3 consists of 13 residues.